This passage covers 26 T cell receptor beta chains from one sample sequenced in a study of shared clonotypes between healthy human individuals. Sequencing used immunoSEQ multiplex PCR; TCRdb keeps in-frame clones, though not all of them. This table has about a million clones, more than 60% appearing once. The sample was memory CD4+ T cells sorted from blood. Subset denoted: CD45RA-negative fraction. The receptors were sampled from a young man in good health.

The chain carries TRBV2 and TRBJ2-1, with D possibly being TRBD1 or TRBD2 (5 bases each). This CDR3 contains 12 residues. Germline loops: CDR1 SNHLY, CDR2 FYNNEI. This chain's CDR3 is CAGTGLRNEQFF. The CDR3 bases are TGTGCAGGGACGGGTCTAAGAAATGAGCAGTTCTTC.

V usage is TRBV7-9 and J usage is TRBJ2-3; maybe TRBD2 (5 bases). V was shortened by 0 bases and J by 4 bases, with 8 bases between the two germline ends. The germline CDR1 and CDR2 sequences are SEHNR and FQNEAQ (reference sequence). The CDR3 length is 14 residues. The CDR3 DNA sequence: TGTGCCAGCAGCTTAGCGGGAGTGTCAGATACGCAGTATTTT. Amino acid sequence: CASSLAGVSDTQYF.

In its sample, this clone was seen a few times. The chain joins TRBV19 to TRBJ1-5, with D possibly TRBD1 on 5 matching bases. The CDR3 length is 15 residues. The germline gives CDR1 LNHDA, CDR2 SQIVND (reference sequence). V shed 6 bases and J shed 0 bases, with 12 bases lying between them. CDR3 bases: TGTGCCAGTAGCCAGACAGCAATTAGCAATCAGCCCCAGCATTTT. It is translated as CASSQTAISNQPQHF.

The chain links TRBV18 to TRBJ1-4; no clear D gene. The CDR3 length is 13 residues. Germline values: CDR1 KGHSH, CDR2 LQKENI. The V end lost 2 bases, the J end lost 12 bases, and 13 bases lay between the germline ends. CDR3 loop: CASSPYADLELFF. CDR3 sequence (DNA): TGTGCCAGCTCACCATATGCCGACTTAGAACTGTTTTTT.

This rearrangement joins TRBV4-3 to TRBJ2-1, with D perhaps TRBD2 (5 bases). V was clipped by 4 bases and J by 4 bases, with 8 bases between them. From germline, CDR1 is LGHNA and CDR2 YSLEER. This CDR3 is 13 amino acids long. The CDR3: CASSRSGYNEQFF. For the CDR3, the DNA is TGCGCCAGCAGCCGGAGCGGTTACAATGAGCAGTTCTTC.

This sequence joins TRBV10-3 and TRBJ2-1, with TRBD2 identical over 14 bases. The length of the CDR3 is 14 residues. Trimming at V came to 10 bases and at J to 5 bases, leaving 4 bases not matched to a gene. Germline CDR1 is ENHRY and CDR2 is SYGVKD. The DNA for the CDR3 is TGTGCCACCGGACTAGCGGGAGGCAACAATGAGCAGTTCTTC. The encoded protein is CATGLAGGNNEQFF.

The chain links TRBV7-2 to TRBJ2-1; 8 nucleotides agree with TRBD2. The V and J ends lost 5 bases and 3 bases, in that order; junction bases with no gene match: 9. CDR1 and CDR2 (germline): SGHTA, FQGNSA. The CDR3 spans 16 residues. DNA of the CDR3: TGTGCCAGCAGCCTCCGCCGGGCGGGGGGCTACAATGAGCAGTTCTTC. This gives the protein CASSLRRAGGYNEQFF. Variable domain in full (rest from reference TRBV7-2 and TRBJ2-1): GAGVSQSPSNKVTEKGKDVELRCDPISGHTALYWYRQSLGQGLEFLIYFQGNSAPDKSGLPSDRFSAERTGGSVSTLTIQRTQQEDSAVYLCASSLRRAGGYNEQFFGPGTRLTVL.

The genes are TRBV6-1 and TRBJ1-1; perhaps TRBD1 as D (5 bases). Trimming took 4 bases from V and 6 from J, leaving 9 bases between them. Looked up from germline, CDR1 is MNHNS and CDR2 is SASEGT. The CDR3 sequence is 12 residues long. Here the CDR3 DNA reads TGTGCCAGCAGTGCACAGGTGGCTGAAGCTTTCTTT. It yields the protein CASSAQVAEAFF.

V usage is TRBV5-5 and J usage is TRBJ2-7; no firm D call. The CDR3 spans 12 residues. The V end lost 4 bases, the J end lost 3 bases, and 8 bases lay between the germline ends. Germline V gives CDR1 SGHKS, CDR2 YYEKEE (reference sequence). Here the CDR3 DNA reads TGTGCCAGCAGCCCCCCAGGCTACGAGCAGTACTTC. This sequence encodes CASSPPGYEQYF.

This chain connects TRBV7-9 to TRBJ2-1, with TRBD2 identical over 11 bases. V shed 4 bases and J 3 bases; nucleotides not matched to a gene: 8. This CDR3 contains 17 residues. Germline values: CDR1 SEHNR, CDR2 FQNEAQ (reference sequence). For the CDR3, the DNA is TGTGCCAGCAGCTCATTGACTAGCGGGACCGTCTACAATGAGCAGTTCTTC. Residues: CASSSLTSGTVYNEQFF.

The sample holds a few counts of this clone. The gene calls are TRBV14 and TRBJ2-7, with D possibly being TRBD1 or TRBD2 (5 bases each). The CDR3 has 12 residues. CDR1 and CDR2 from the germline V gene are SGHDN and FVKESK. The V end lost 4 bases, the J end lost 6 bases, and 10 bases lay between the germline ends. The CDR3 spells CASSRTGPEQYF. The CDR3, as DNA: TGTGCCAGCAGCCGTACGGGGCCCGAGCAGTACTTC.

The chain combines TRBV7-9 with TRBJ2-5; perhaps TRBD1 as D (6 bases). Germline V CDR1 and CDR2: SEHNR, FQNEAQ (reference sequence). Trimming shortened V by 1 base and J by 9 bases, and 18 bases separated the two germline ends. The CDR3 totals 15 residues. This CDR3 reads CASSLVQGTSWAQYF. DNA of the CDR3: TGTGCCAGCAGCTTAGTGCAGGGGACCTCGTGGGCCCAGTACTTC.

V and J are TRBV2 and TRBJ2-3, with TRBD2 matching over 11 bases. Germline V lookup: CDR1 SNHLY, CDR2 FYNNEI. The CDR3 sequence is 15 residues long. V lost 6 bases, J lost 5 bases, and 7 bases stayed unmatched. The CDR3 sequence: CASSLAGGVVDTQYF. The CDR3, as DNA: TGTGCCAGCAGCCTAGCGGGAGGAGTGGTAGATACGCAGTATTTT.

The chain links TRBV7-9 to TRBJ2-4; D is possibly TRBD2 (5 bases). V was trimmed by 5 bases and J by 8 bases, leaving 13 bases between them. This CDR3 spans 13 amino acids. The V gene's germline CDR1 is SEHNR and CDR2 FQNEAQ (reference sequence). CDR3 nucleotide sequence: TGTGCCAGCAGCGGCGTCTCCGGGGACATTCAGTACTTC. Protein: CASSGVSGDIQYF. The full variable domain, its missing parts supplied by reference TRBV7-9 and TRBJ2-4, is DTGVSQNPRHKITKRGQNVTFRCDPISEHNRLYWYRQTLGQGPEFLTYFQNEAQLEKSRLLSDRFSAERPKGSFSTLEIQRTEQGDSAMYLCASSGVSGDIQYFGAGTRLSVL.

The chain links TRBV5-8 to TRBJ1-6; D uncertain. CDR1 and CDR2 from the germline V gene are SGHTS and YDEGEE. The CDR3 is 17 residues long. V was pared by 4 bases and J by 0 bases, with 14 bases between. The CDR3, as DNA: TGTGCCAGCAGCCCCGTGTGGGTTGGCTCCTATAATTCACCCCTCCACTTT. Translating it yields CASSPVWVGSYNSPLHF.

J is TRBJ1-2 and V is TRBV5-6; D remains unclear. Between the trimmed V and J ends, which lost 1 base and 3 bases, there was a span of 10 bases. The CDR3 totals 14 residues. CDR1 is SGHDT and CDR2 is YYEEEE in the germline V gene. The CDR3 protein is CASSLWAEDYGYTF. The CDR3 DNA sequence: TGTGCCAGCAGCTTGTGGGCGGAGGACTATGGCTACACCTTC.

V usage is TRBV10-2 and J usage is TRBJ1-1, with D maybe TRBD1 (5 bases). V lost 0 bases and J 3 bases, leaving 17 bases between the germline ends. CDR3 length: 17 residues. Germline CDR1 WSHSY, CDR2 SAAADI. CDR3 DNA: TGCGCCAGCAGTGAGTCGCCAAGTTTAAGGGGTTACACTGAAGCTTTCTTT. As protein: CASSESPSLRGYTEAFF.

This clone came up a few times. V and J are TRBV29-1 and TRBJ2-5, with TRBD1 matching over 7 bases. CDR3 length: 11 residues. CDR1 is SQVTM, CDR2 ANQGSEA, per germline. With 2 bases clipped from V and 12 bases from J, the junction kept 6 bases outside the gene matches. The CDR3 DNA follows: TGCAGCGTTGAACCAGGTGACAGGGAGTACTTC. Residues: CSVEPGDREYF.

In DNA, the CDR3 is TGCGCCAGCAGCCAAGATCTGGGAGTCAATCAGCCCCAGCATTTT. Encoded protein: CASSQDLGVNQPQHF. The chain combines TRBV4-3 with TRBJ1-5; D remains ambiguous. The CDR3 is 15 residues long. V was pared by 0 bases and J by 3 bases, with 9 bases between. Germline V gene sequence: CDR1 LGHNA, CDR2 YSLEER.

In its sample, this clone was seen many times. The chain carries TRBV6-5 and TRBJ1-2; 11 nucleotides align to TRBD1. This CDR3 has 16 amino acids. Germline V gene sequence: CDR1 MNHEY, CDR2 SVGAGI. V dropped 0 bases and J dropped 10; count of bases not matched to a gene: 10. The CDR3 spells CASSYSRTGGLRSYTF. CDR3 coding DNA: TGTGCCAGCAGTTACTCTAGGACAGGGGGCTTAAGGTCCTACACCTTC.

The chain joins TRBV7-3 to TRBJ2-7, with no clear D. Germline V CDR1 and CDR2: SGHTA, FQGTGA. The CDR3 has 14 residues. V lost 2 bases and J 2 bases, leaving 10 bases between the germline ends. Here the CDR3 DNA reads TGTGCCAGCAGCTTATCCAGCGTTCCCTACGAGCAGTACTTC. This codes for CASSLSSVPYEQYF. Combining the CDR3 with reference TRBV7-3 and TRBJ2-7 gives the whole variable domain GAGVSQTPSNKVTEKGKYVELRCDPISGHTALYWYRQSLGQGPEFLIYFQGTGAADDSGLPNDRFFAVRPEGSVSTLKIQRTERGDSAVYLCASSLSSVPYEQYFGPGTRLTVT.

The chain carries TRBV6-5 and TRBJ1-2; TRBD1 aligns across 8 bases. The CDR3 runs 16 residues. Per germline, CDR1 MNHEY and CDR2 SVGAGI. Trimming cost V 0 bases and J 4 bases; bases outside gene matches: 7. The CDR3, as DNA: TGTGCCAGCAGTTACTCCTTGACAGGGGCGATCTATGGCTACACCTTC. This encodes CASSYSLTGAIYGYTF.

This clone showed up many times. The CDR3 is CASSDRDLLEYF. CDR3 DNA sequence: TGTGCCAGCAGTGACCGGGACTTGTTGGAGTACTTC. This rearrangement joins TRBV2 to TRBJ2-7; weak D call: TRBD2 (6 bases). The CDR3 is made up of 12 amino acids. Trimming left V 3 bases short and J 11 bases short, with 14 bases between. Germline CDR1 is SNHLY and CDR2 is FYNNEI.

This clone was counted once. This rearrangement joins TRBV18 to TRBJ2-1; D gene uncertain. This CDR3 has 13 residues. Trimming shortened V by 3 bases and J by 6 bases, and 9 bases separated the two germline ends. Germline-derived CDR1 and CDR2 are KGHSH and LQKENI. DNA of the CDR3: TGTGCCAGCTCACCCTTGGGCCTCAATGAGCAGTTCTTC. It encodes CASSPLGLNEQFF. Variable domain in full (rest from reference TRBV18 and TRBJ2-1): NAGVMQNPRHLVRRRGQEARLRCSPMKGHSHVYWYRQLPEEGLKFMVYLQKENIIDESGMPKERFSAEFPKEGPSILRIQQVVRGDSAAYFCASSPLGLNEQFFGPGTRLTVL.

This chain connects TRBV23-1 to TRBJ2-7; D is undetermined. TRBV23-1 is an ORF for which the function is uncertain. V lost 0 bases, J lost 4 bases, and 16 bases lay in between. CDR3 length equals 16 residues. CDR3 sequence reads: CASSQSGLQERYEQYF. As DNA, the CDR3 is TGCGCCAGCAGTCAATCTGGATTGCAGGAGAGATACGAGCAGTACTTC.

This sequence joins TRBV11-2 and TRBJ2-2; 7 bases are a match to TRBD2. This CDR3 contains 16 residues. Germline CDR1 is SGHAT and CDR2 is FQNNGV. The V and J ends lost 5 bases and 0 bases, in that order; junction bases with no gene match: 6. CDR3 sequence reads: CASSLQAGTNTGELFF. CDR3 DNA sequence: TGTGCCAGCAGCCTTCAAGCGGGGACGAACACCGGGGAGCTGTTTTTT.